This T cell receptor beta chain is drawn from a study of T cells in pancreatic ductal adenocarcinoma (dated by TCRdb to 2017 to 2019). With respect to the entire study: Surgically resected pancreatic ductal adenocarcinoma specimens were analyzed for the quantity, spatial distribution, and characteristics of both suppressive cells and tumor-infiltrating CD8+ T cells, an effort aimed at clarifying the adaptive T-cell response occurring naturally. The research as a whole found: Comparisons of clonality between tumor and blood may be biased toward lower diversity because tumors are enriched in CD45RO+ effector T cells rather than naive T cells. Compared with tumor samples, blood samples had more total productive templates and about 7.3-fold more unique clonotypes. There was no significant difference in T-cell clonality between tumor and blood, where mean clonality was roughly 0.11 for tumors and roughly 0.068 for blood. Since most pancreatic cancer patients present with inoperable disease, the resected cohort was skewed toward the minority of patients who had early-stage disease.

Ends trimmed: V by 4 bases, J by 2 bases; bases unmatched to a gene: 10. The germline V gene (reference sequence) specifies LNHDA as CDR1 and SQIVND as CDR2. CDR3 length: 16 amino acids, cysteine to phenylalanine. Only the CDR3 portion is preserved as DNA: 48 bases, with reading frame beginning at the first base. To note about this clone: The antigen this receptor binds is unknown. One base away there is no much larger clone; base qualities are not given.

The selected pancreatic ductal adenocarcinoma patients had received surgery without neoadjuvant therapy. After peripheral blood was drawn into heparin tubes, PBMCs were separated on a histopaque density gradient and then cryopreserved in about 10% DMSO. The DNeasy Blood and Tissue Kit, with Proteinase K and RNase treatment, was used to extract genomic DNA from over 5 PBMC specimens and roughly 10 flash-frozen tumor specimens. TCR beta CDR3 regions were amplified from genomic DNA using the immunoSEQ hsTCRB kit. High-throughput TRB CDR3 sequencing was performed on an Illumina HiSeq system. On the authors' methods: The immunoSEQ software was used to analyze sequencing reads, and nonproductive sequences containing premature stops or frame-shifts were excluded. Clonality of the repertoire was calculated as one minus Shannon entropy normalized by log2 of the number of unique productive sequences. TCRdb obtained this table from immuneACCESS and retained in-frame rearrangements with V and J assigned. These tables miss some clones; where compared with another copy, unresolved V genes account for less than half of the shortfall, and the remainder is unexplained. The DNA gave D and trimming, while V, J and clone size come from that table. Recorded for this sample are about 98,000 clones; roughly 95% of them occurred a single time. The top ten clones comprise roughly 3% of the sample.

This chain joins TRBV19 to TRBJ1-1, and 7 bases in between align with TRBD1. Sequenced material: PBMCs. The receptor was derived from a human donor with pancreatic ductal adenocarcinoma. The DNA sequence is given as TGTGCCAGTAGTAACCGGTCTGACAGGGCAAACACTGAAGCTTTCTTT. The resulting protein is CASSNRSDRANTEAFF.